The 2 T cell receptor beta chains reported below all come from one sample, sequenced in a study of brain T cells in children with intractable seizures. Sequencing was performed with immunoSEQ multiplex PCR; in TCRdb, only in-frame clones are kept and a portion is missing. This sample has tens of thousands of clones, with roughly 95% found just once. The starting material was peripheral blood, obtained at surgery. All receptors derive from a boy under three years old with focal cortical dysplasia and intractable seizures.

The chain recombines TRBV7-6 with TRBJ1-1, with a weak D call TRBD1 (6 bases). Trimming stripped 5 bases from V and 0 bases from J, with 13 bases between. The CDR3 contains 15 residues. Per germline, CDR1 SGHVS and CDR2 FNYEAQ. The CDR3 bases are TGTGCCAGCAGCCCTAACAGGGCTTTGAACACTGAAGCTTTCTTT. This gives the protein CASSPNRALNTEAFF.

The rearrangement joins TRBV18 to TRBJ2-7; D is possibly TRBD1 (6 bases). Trimming left V 0 bases short and J 7 bases short, with 19 bases between. This CDR3 has 16 residues. CDR1 is KGHSH, CDR2 LQKENI, per germline. CDR3 loop: CASSPPGDTFLKEQYF. For the CDR3, the DNA is TGTGCCAGCTCACCACCTGGGGACACCTTCCTTAAGGAGCAGTACTTC.